This record concerns one TCR beta chain sequence. No antigen is known for it. Using immunoSEQ multiplex PCR, the repertoire was profiled, and TCRdb retains in-frame clones only, with some absent. This sample carries about 5,400 clones, about 88% of them seen once, and the ten largest clones take under 12%. This sample stems from a study of hypomethylating agent response in myelodysplastic syndrome. Overall study context: Responders were about six patients with complete response or hematologic improvement; 4 or 5 were non-responders.

The CDR3 is made up of 16 amino acids. The V gene end was trimmed by 0 bases and the J gene end by 0 bases; junction bases not matched to a gene: 0. The germline V gene encodes CDR1 WSHSY and CDR2 SAAADI. Findings and limits, study-wide: The MDS versus healthy comparison may be affected by non-age-matched controls.

The source was bone marrow, collected before or after starting hypomethylating agent treatment for myelodysplastic syndrome (not recorded which). The chain carries TRBV10-2 and TRBJ2-2; 8 nucleotides line up with TRBD2. The receptor comes from a human donor with myelodysplastic syndrome. This CDR3 reads CASSESAGANTGELFF. CDR3 DNA sequence: TGCGCCAGCAGTGAGTCAGCGGGGGCGAACACCGGGGAGCTGTTTTTT.